This T cell receptor beta chain was sequenced for a study of OX40 agonist ivuxolimab in advanced cancers. Study-level background: Patients received the agonistic anti-OX40 (CD134) antibody ivuxolimab. Antecedent anti-PD-1, anti-PD-L1 or anti-CTLA-4 therapy was permissible, with under 50% having received some.

The study sampled blood at baseline, cycle 4 day 1, and cycle 7 day 1. Sequenced by immunoSEQ multiplex PCR; TCRdb stores in-frame clones only, minus some. Counted here are roughly 50,000 clones, 88% occurring once; the ten biggest clones make up approximately 10%. The receptor was isolated from an adult with an advanced solid tumor such as melanoma, head and neck, liver or kidney cancer. The sample in question was CD4+ or CD8+ T cells sorted from blood, obtained in a trial of the OX40 agonist ivuxolimab.

CDR3 residues: CASSMTGGDTEAFF. CDR3 nucleotides: TGTGCCAGCAGTATGACAGGGGGGGACACTGAAGCTTTCTTT. This chain uses TRBV28 with TRBJ1-1; 9 bases are a match to TRBD1. The CDR3 is 14 amino acids. Per the germline V gene, CDR1 is MDHEN and CDR2 is SYDVKM. The junction had 4 bases not matched to a gene; V was cut back by 5 bases and J by 3 bases.